A selection of T cell receptor beta chains follows, all from one sample in a study of blood T cell repertoires in COVID-19. Assay: immunoSEQ multiplex PCR; the TCRdb copy retains only in-frame clones and omits some. The sample consists of 70,000 to 90,000 clones, approximately 78% of them appearing once. Sequenced sample: peripheral blood. The receptors come from an elderly woman with acute or convalescent COVID-19. CDR3s include the opening cysteine and the closing phenylalanine or tryptophan. Each record gives: V gene, clone size, D gene, J gene, CDR3 protein, CDR3 DNA. The D gene is left open where the match is weak. Clone size appears in some rows only: once, few, many, or a class for an expanded clone.

TRBV10-1	-	TRBD2	TRBJ2-3	CASSLAGGDTQYF	TGCGCCAGCAGCCTAGCGGGGGGAGATACGCAGTATTTT
TRBV7-9	-	-	TRBJ1-5	CASSPLGGDLTHF	TGTGCCAGCAGCCCTCTAGGCGGGGACCTAACGCATTTT
TRBV10-2	-	TRBD2	TRBJ2-1	CASTLAGGTYNEQFF	TGCGCCAGCACTTTAGCGGGAGGGACCTACAATGAGCAGTTCTTC
TRBV7-2	once	-	TRBJ1-2	CASSREAAPNYGYTF	TGTGCCAGCAGCAGAGAGGCGGCACCGAACTATGGCTACACCTTC
TRBV3-1/TRBV3-2	-	-	TRBJ1-1	CASSLGESSEAFF	TGTGCCAGCAGCCTCGGGGAGTCTTCTGAAGCTTTCTTT
TRBV5-1	-	TRBD2	TRBJ2-6	CASSAGLAGGSGANVLTF	TGCGCCAGCAGCGCGGGACTAGCGGGAGGAAGTGGGGCCAACGTCCTGACTTTC
TRBV2	-	-	TRBJ2-6	CASTGISGANVLTF	TGTGCCAGCACAGGGATCTCTGGGGCCAACGTCCTGACTTTC
TRBV5-4	-	-	TRBJ2-4	CASSLDRQNIQYF	TGTGCCAGCAGCTTGGACAGACAAAACATTCAGTACTTC
TRBV28	-	-	TRBJ2-1	CASSQPLSVVGNEQFF	TGTGCCAGCAGTCAACCTTTAAGCGTCGTGGGTAATGAGCAGTTCTTC
TRBV12-3/TRBV12-4	-	-	TRBJ1-1	CASRIGGSTEAFF	TGTGCCAGCAGGATCGGGGGGAGCACTGAAGCTTTCTTT
TRBV5-1	once	TRBD2	TRBJ2-5	CASSLGGLAGQETQYF	TGCGCCAGCAGCTTGGGGGGTCTAGCGGGACAAGAGACCCAGTACTTC
TRBV19	-	-	TRBJ1-1	CASTRTAGLNTEAFF	TGTGCCAGTACCAGGACGGCGGGGCTGAACACTGAAGCTTTCTTT
TRBV27	-	TRBD1	TRBJ2-7	CASTGTGTEQYF	TGTGCCAGCACCGGGACAGGGACCGAGCAGTACTTC
TRBV12-3/TRBV12-4	-	TRBD2	TRBJ2-3	CASSPGGSRGQYF	TGTGCCAGCAGTCCCGGGGGGAGCCGGGGGCAGTATTTT
TRBV7-9	-	-	TRBJ1-3	CASSGSGGNTIYF	TGTGCCAGCAGCGGGTCAGGGGGAAACACCATATATTTT
TRBV24-1	-	-	TRBJ2-7	CATSAERGEQYF	TGTGCCACCAGTGCGGAGCGTGGGGAGCAGTACTTC
TRBV6-5	-	TRBD1	TRBJ1-5	CASSWDSRNQPQHF	TGTGCCAGCAGTTGGGACAGCCGCAATCAGCCCCAGCATTTT
TRBV24-1	-	-	TRBJ2-7	CATSDLGKTVVF	TGTGCCACCAGTGATTTGGGGAAGACAGTCGTCTTC
TRBV28	-	TRBD1	TRBJ1-2	CASRDRGKGGYTF	TGTGCCAGCAGGGACAGGGGGAAAGGTGGCTACACCTTC
TRBV6-4	-	TRBD1	TRBJ2-3	CASSRGSLPTDTQYF	TGTGCCAGCAGCAGGGGGTCCCTCCCCACAGATACGCAGTATTTT
TRBV7-2	few	TRBD1	TRBJ2-7	CASSAAGTGAYEQYF	TGTGCCAGCAGCGCAGCCGGGACAGGGGCCTACGAGCAGTACTTC
TRBV19	-	TRBD2	TRBJ2-5	CASSIFSGETQYF	TGTGCCAGTAGTATCTTTAGCGGGGAGACCCAGTACTTC
TRBV2	-	-	TRBJ1-5	CASMRSSNSNQPQHF	TGTGCCAGCATGAGAAGTTCTAATAGCAATCAGCCCCAGCATTTT
TRBV18	-	TRBD1	TRBJ1-1	CASSSKTGEPSTEAFF	TGTGCCAGCTCATCGAAGACAGGGGAACCATCGACTGAAGCTTTCTTT
TRBV5-1	-	TRBD2	TRBJ2-5	CASGLAGNLQETQYF	TGCGCCAGCGGCCTAGCGGGAAACTTGCAAGAGACCCAGTACTTC
TRBV6-5	-	TRBD2	TRBJ2-3	CASSQNSGGTDTQYF	TGTGCCAGCAGCCAAAATAGCGGGGGCACAGATACGCAGTATTTT
TRBV13	-	TRBD2	TRBJ2-5	CASSFPVAGGLGETQYF	TGTGCCAGCAGCTTCCCTGTAGCGGGAGGGCTCGGAGAGACCCAGTACTTC
TRBV6-1	-	TRBD2	TRBJ2-3	CASSESSGGADTQYF	TGTGCCAGCAGTGAAAGTAGCGGGGGGGCAGATACGCAGTATTTT
TRBV19	-	TRBD2	TRBJ2-3	CASSIMRLAGTDTQYF	TGTGCCAGTAGTATAATGCGGCTAGCGGGCACAGATACGCAGTATTTT
TRBV11-2	-	-	TRBJ2-2	CASSLGASPGELFF	TGTGCCAGCAGCTTGGGGGCTAGCCCCGGGGAGCTGTTTTTT
TRBV6-5	-	-	TRBJ2-2	CATKYGGRDTGELFF	TGTGCCACCAAATACGGGGGTAGAGATACCGGGGAGCTGTTTTTT
TRBV12-3/TRBV12-4	-	-	TRBJ1-5	CASSLGPNQPQHF	TGTGCCAGCAGTTTGGGCCCAAATCAGCCCCAGCATTTT
TRBV28	few	TRBD1	TRBJ1-5	CASSLRQGSGNQPQHF	TGTGCCAGCAGTTTACGACAGGGGAGCGGCAATCAGCCCCAGCATTTT
TRBV11-1	-	TRBD1	TRBJ1-1	CASSRDSRRAEAFF	TGTGCCAGCAGCCGGGACAGCCGCCGTGCGGAAGCTTTCTTT
TRBV29-1	-	-	TRBJ1-3	CSVEEVVGNTIYF	TGCAGCGTTGAAGAGGTAGTTGGAAACACCATATATTTT
TRBV3-1/TRBV3-2	-	TRBD1	TRBJ2-5	CASSQSTGGAIETQYF	TGTGCCAGCAGCCAATCGACAGGGGGCGCGATAGAGACCCAGTACTTC
TRBV27	-	-	TRBJ2-7	CASSRVEGIYEQYF	TGTGCCAGCAGTCGCGTGGAGGGGATCTACGAGCAGTACTTC
TRBV19	-	-	TRBJ2-7	CASSPGRGIYEQYF	TGTGCCAGTAGTCCCGGCAGGGGAATCTACGAGCAGTACTTC
TRBV19	few	TRBD1	TRBJ1-1	CASSKTDRGWDTEAFF	TGTGCCAGTAGTAAGACAGACAGGGGATGGGACACTGAAGCTTTCTTT
TRBV28	once	TRBD1	TRBJ1-1	CASTGTGNTEAFF	TGTGCCAGCACCGGGACAGGAAATACTGAAGCTTTCTTT
TRBV27	few	-	TRBJ2-7	CASSFAGTPTEQYF	TGTGCCAGCAGTTTCGCCGGGACTCCGACCGAGCAGTACTTC
TRBV11-2	few	-	TRBJ1-1	CASSFYFNTEAFF	TGTGCCAGCAGCTTTTACTTCAACACTGAAGCTTTCTTT
TRBV13	-	-	TRBJ1-3	CASSLGPLGNTIYF	TGTGCCAGCAGCTTAGGCCCTCTGGGAAACACCATATATTTT
TRBV6-2/TRBV6-3	-	-	TRBJ2-2	CASSQRPQGGELFF	TGTGCCAGCAGTCAGCGCCCGCAGGGTGGGGAGCTGTTTTTT
TRBV5-1	-	TRBD2	TRBJ2-3	CASSSAGGGLDTQYF	TGCGCCAGCAGCTCCGCGGGGGGCGGTCTGGATACGCAGTATTTT
TRBV4-1	-	-	TRBJ2-7	CASSQDLALSSYEQYF	TGCGCCAGCAGCCAAGATTTAGCCTTGAGCTCCTACGAGCAGTACTTC
TRBV19	-	TRBD2	TRBJ2-3	CASSISPAGKDTQYF	TGTGCCAGTAGTATTTCTCCAGCGGGGAAAGATACGCAGTATTTT
TRBV19	few	-	TRBJ2-7	CASSSQGRDYEQYF	TGTGCCAGTAGTTCACAGGGACGGGACTACGAGCAGTACTTC
TRBV6-5	-	TRBD2	TRBJ2-3	CASRGGTDTQYF	TGTGCCTCACGGGGGGGCACAGATACGCAGTATTTT
TRBV19	-	-	TRBJ2-7	CASSADRRSYEQYF	TGTGCCAGTAGTGCCGACAGGCGATCCTACGAGCAGTACTTC
TRBV7-2	-	TRBD1	TRBJ1-3	CASSRDRGGGNTIYF	TGTGCCAGCAGTAGGGACAGGGGTGGTGGAAACACCATATATTTT
TRBV12-5	-	-	TRBJ1-3	CASGLGLGANSGNTIYF	TGTGCTAGTGGTTTGGGTCTGGGGGCTAACTCTGGAAACACCATATATTTT
TRBV7-3	-	TRBD1	TRBJ2-7	CASSQSTGLLYEQYF	TGTGCCAGCAGCCAATCGACAGGGCTCCTCTACGAGCAGTACTTC
TRBV7-2	-	-	TRBJ2-7	CASSLRGQLIYEQYF	TGTGCCAGCAGCTTACGAGGACAGCTGATCTACGAGCAGTACTTC
TRBV15	-	-	TRBJ2-6	CATSRDQESGANVLTF	TGTGCCACCAGCAGAGATCAAGAGTCTGGGGCCAACGTCCTGACTTTC
TRBV5-1	-	TRBD1	TRBJ1-2	CASSFGQGTDGYTF	TGCGCCAGCAGCTTTGGACAGGGTACCGATGGCTACACCTTC
TRBV7-9	few	-	TRBJ1-1	CASSLTGYQAFF	TGTGCCAGCAGCTTAACAGGCTATCAAGCTTTCTTT